What follows are 29 T cell receptor beta chains derived from one specimen sequenced in a study of T cells in Graves' hyperthyroidism and ophthalmopathy. Amplified regions were TCR beta CDR3 sequences from RNA transcripts. HTBI primers drove first-round RT-PCR of the TCR CDR3. TCRdb fed the multiplex PCR reads into MiXCR, producing one record per CDR3 protein. This sample yields approximately 530,000 distinct CDR3 sequences, of which approximately 15% are seen a single time; 18% belongs to the top ten. The specimen was blood. These receptors came from a woman between 18 and 30 years old with Graves' hyperthyroidism.

The chain recombines TRBV7-9 with TRBJ2-1, with 7 nucleotides matching TRBD2. Losses at the gene ends were 7 bases for V and 3 bases for J; bases not matched to a gene: 6. Germline V lookup: CDR1 SEHNR, CDR2 FQNEAQ (reference sequence). This CDR3 region has 14 residues. The CDR3 coding sequence is TGTGCCAGCATGGATGGGAGGGTCTACAATGAGCAGTTCTTC. This translates into CASMDGRVYNEQFF.

This clonotype was seen at least ten times. In nucleotides, the CDR3 is TGCAGCGTTGAGTTCCAGAGCACAGATACGCAGTATTTT. This sequence encodes CSVEFQSTDTQYF. The genes are TRBV29-1 and TRBJ2-3, with D unresolved. V was pared by 3 bases and J by 0 bases, with 7 bases between. The CDR3 loop spans 13 amino acids. The germline gives CDR1 SQVTM, CDR2 ANQGSEA.

In this sample, this clonotype turned up many times. The chain uses TRBV12-3 or TRBV12-4 and TRBJ2-1, with TRBD2 identical over 8 bases. Trimming cost V 5 bases and J 6 bases; bases outside gene matches: 9. The CDR3 has 15 amino acids. In nucleotides, the CDR3 is TGTGCCAGCAGTCCCCCACCCGGGAGGGCCAATGAGCAGTTCTTC. This codes for CASSPPPGRANEQFF.

This clonotype appeared a few times. The V gene is TRBV4-3, the J gene TRBJ2-1, with TRBD2 as a possible D gene (5 bases). This CDR3 has 16 amino acids. V was clipped by 0 bases and J by 0 bases, with 9 bases between them. In germline, CDR1 is LGHNA, CDR2 YSLEER. DNA of the CDR3: TGCGCCAGCAGCCAAGAAGGACTCAGCTCCTACAATGAGCAGTTCTTC. Its translation: CASSQEGLSSYNEQFF.

In this sample, this clonotype turned up many times. The gene calls are TRBV19 and TRBJ1-2, with TRBD1 identical over 11 bases. The CDR3 runs 17 residues. CDR1 and CDR2 (germline): LNHDA, SQIVND (reference sequence). Germline trimming cut 1 base from V and 2 bases from J; bases unmatched to any gene: 6. CDR3 bases: TGTGCCAGTAGTATAGGCCTCGGGACAGGGGGAAACTATGGCTACACCTTC. It encodes CASSIGLGTGGNYGYTF.

This clonotype was seen many times. V gene TRBV20-1 combines with J gene TRBJ2-1; D is undetermined. Germline loops: CDR1 DFQATT, CDR2 SNEGSKA (reference sequence). CDR3 length: 13 residues. Between the trimmed V and J ends, which lost 7 bases and 8 bases, there was a span of 18 bases. CDR3: CSVYPRVRDEQFF. CDR3 nucleotide sequence: TGCAGTGTCTACCCCAGAGTACGGGATGAGCAGTTCTTC.

This clonotype was counted many times. This sequence joins TRBV2 and TRBJ1-4; 9 positions agree with TRBD1. The CDR3 spans 14 residues. Looked up from germline, CDR1 is SNHLY and CDR2 is FYNNEI. V shed 7 bases, J shed 11 bases, and the junction held 11 bases outside the gene matches. CDR3 nucleotide sequence: TGTGCCAGCAAGCCGACAGGGGGTACCGGTAAACTGTTTTTT. Amino acids: CASKPTGGTGKLFF.

The chain recombines TRBV5-1 with TRBJ2-4; D call uncertain. Trimming pared 9 bases from V and 11 bases from J, leaving 9 bases between. In germline, CDR1 is SGHRS, CDR2 YFSETQ. The CDR3 has 9 residues. The DNA of the CDR3 is TGCGCCACCCGCATGGTTCAGTACTTC. This encodes CATRMVQYF.

Here the CDR3 reads CASSLGAGVAKNIQYF. The CDR3 nucleotides read TGTGCCAGCAGCTTAGGTGCGGGGGTGGCCAAAAACATTCAGTACTTC. The rearrangement joins TRBV7-9 to TRBJ2-4; 7 positions agree with TRBD2. Germline V gene lookup returns CDR1 SEHNR and CDR2 FQNEAQ (reference sequence). V shed 1 base, J shed 1 base, and the junction held 4 bases outside the gene matches. The CDR3 contains 16 residues.

The chain recombines TRBV4-1 with TRBJ1-4; unclear D gene. CDR1 is MGHRA and CDR2 is YSYEKL in the germline V gene. The CDR3 consists of 12 residues. V was trimmed by 0 bases and J by 7 bases, leaving 3 bases between them. The CDR3 DNA reads TGCGCCAGCAGCCAAGATAGTGAAAAACTGTTTTTT. This translates into CASSQDSEKLFF.

This clonotype has more than one count but fewer than ten. The V gene is TRBV5-1, the J gene TRBJ2-7; D is unresolved. V was cut by 0 bases and J by 3 bases, with 13 bases left in between. The length of the CDR3 is 15 residues. Germline-derived CDR1 and CDR2 are SGHRS and YFSETQ. The CDR3 loop is CASSLAVSLDYEQYF. CDR3 sequence (DNA): TGCGCCAGCAGCTTGGCCGTATCCTTAGACTACGAGCAGTACTTC.

The rearrangement links TRBV7-4 to TRBJ1-4; 8 bases agree with TRBD1. CDR1 SGHVT and CDR2 SQSDAQ come from the germline V gene. The CDR3 has 17 amino acids. Trimming removed 7 bases from V and 8 bases from J; junction bases left unmatched: 18. The CDR3, as DNA: TGTGCCAGCAACATACCTCGACTGACAGGGGTGAGGGAAAAACTGTTTTTT. Amino acids: CASNIPRLTGVREKLFF.

This chain uses TRBV28 with TRBJ2-3; D is undetermined. This CDR3 spans 17 amino acids. Germline CDR1 MDHEN, CDR2 SYDVKM. Between the trimmed V and J ends, which lost 5 bases and 0 bases, there was a span of 18 bases. The CDR3 DNA follows: TGTGCCAGCAGTCCACCGGGCAGCTCCTCTAGCACAGATACGCAGTATTTT. It translates to CASSPPGSSSSTDTQYF.

The chain carries TRBV12-3 or TRBV12-4 and TRBJ2-7, with D possibly matching TRBD2 (6 bases). The CDR3 has 15 amino acids. Deletions cut 6 bases from V and 0 bases from J, with 15 bases between. CDR3 loop: CASSLNRGISYEQYF. As DNA, the CDR3 is TGTGCCAGCAGCCTAAACCGGGGGATCTCCTACGAGCAGTACTTC.

In this sample, this clonotype turned up many times. The CDR3 DNA reads as TGTGCCAGCAGTAGGGGTTACGAGCAGTACTTC. Its protein product is CASSRGYEQYF. The gene calls are TRBV28 and TRBJ2-7; TRBD1 is a possible D gene (5 bases). Deletions cut 5 bases from V and 4 bases from J, with 6 bases between. The CDR3 length is 11 residues. CDR1 and CDR2 (germline): MDHEN, SYDVKM.

The chain uses TRBV6-1 and TRBJ2-1; 7 bases are a match to TRBD2. The CDR3 sequence is 15 residues long. Germline CDR1 MNHNS, CDR2 SASEGT. V lost 7 bases and J lost 1; bases outside the gene matches: 7. CDR3 in DNA: TGTGCCAGCACCGCGGGGCGGGGGTCCTACAATGAGCAGTTCTTC. Translation gives CASTAGRGSYNEQFF.

The rearrangement links TRBV5-8 to TRBJ2-1; 8 bases agree with TRBD2. The CDR3 has 16 residues. V lost 0 bases and J lost 1; bases outside the gene matches: 3. Germline CDR1 SGHTS, CDR2 YDEGEE. CDR3 in amino acids: CASSLDGGGSYNEQFF. Written as DNA, the CDR3 is TGTGCCAGCAGCTTGGACGGCGGGGGGTCCTACAATGAGCAGTTCTTC.

This clonotype was detected ten times or more. The CDR3 DNA reads TGTGCCAGCAGGCGGACAGCGAACTATGGCTACACCTTC. Translation gives CASRRTANYGYTF. This rearrangement joins TRBV6-1 to TRBJ1-2; maybe TRBD1 (6 bases). V was shortened by 6 bases and J by 2 bases, with 10 bases between the two germline ends. The CDR3 consists of 13 residues. Per the germline V gene, CDR1 is MNHNS and CDR2 is SASEGT.

This clonotype was detected a few times. The V and J genes are TRBV6-4 and TRBJ2-7; 7 bases align to TRBD1. The germline gives CDR1 MRHNA, CDR2 SNTAGT. The CDR3 loop spans 16 amino acids. V was clipped by 4 bases and J by 2 bases; unmatched bases: 11. The CDR3: CASSVFRTGIAYEQYF. CDR3 coding DNA: TGTGCCAGCAGTGTGTTCCGGACAGGAATCGCCTACGAGCAGTACTTC.

Ten or more counts support this clonotype. The chain employs TRBV29-1 and TRBJ1-2; TRBD1 is a possible D gene (6 bases). V shed 6 bases and J shed 4 bases, with 12 bases lying between them. Germline V gives CDR1 SQVTM, CDR2 ANQGSEA. This CDR3 is built from 12 residues. The CDR3 loop reads CSVKGQTYGYTF. The CDR3 region has the DNA TGCAGCGTGAAAGGACAGACCTATGGCTACACCTTC.

This clonotype was counted only a few times. The chain couples TRBV20-1 to TRBJ2-3; possible D gene TRBD1, 6 bases. The germline V and J ends were trimmed by 5 bases and 2 bases, with 14 bases remaining between them. The CDR3 contains 14 residues. Germline lookup yields CDR1 DFQATT and CDR2 SNEGSKA (reference sequence). The CDR3 here is CSAARTEHTDTQYF. The CDR3, as DNA: TGCAGTGCTGCGAGGACAGAGCACACAGATACGCAGTATTTT.

In the case of this clonotype: A much more abundant neighbour one base away suggests this may be a read error. Here the CDR3 DNA reads TGCAGTGCTAGAAAGGAGACCCGGTACTTC. Its translation is CSARKETRYF. The rearrangement joins TRBV20-1 to TRBJ2-5; D ambiguous. Per the germline V gene, CDR1 is DFQATT and CDR2 is SNEGSKA (reference sequence). CDR3 length equals 10 residues.

At least ten counts were recorded for this clonotype. The chain carries TRBV15 and TRBJ1-1, with a tentative D call TRBD1 (6 bases). V lost 0 bases to trimming and J lost 4 bases, with 15 bases between them. The CDR3 extends over 16 amino acids. Germline lookup yields CDR1 LNHNV and CDR2 YYDKDF (reference sequence). CDR3 region: CATSREFWFRGTEAFF. DNA for the CDR3: TGTGCCACCAGCAGAGAATTTTGGTTCAGGGGCACTGAAGCTTTCTTT.

This clonotype was found a few times. The V and J genes are TRBV20-1 and TRBJ1-5; D uncertain. CDR1 and CDR2 (germline): DFQATT, SNEGSKA (reference sequence). The CDR3 has 15 amino acids. Trimming pared 2 bases from V and 0 bases from J, leaving 11 bases between. The CDR3 sequence: CSARPSFNSNQPQHF. CDR3 DNA: TGCAGTGCTAGACCTAGCTTCAATAGCAATCAGCCCCAGCATTTT.

This clonotype came up a few times. The chain employs TRBV18 and TRBJ1-2, with a possible D match to TRBD1 (5 bases). Trimming pared 4 bases from V and 8 bases from J, leaving 17 bases between. CDR1 KGHSH and CDR2 LQKENI come from the germline V gene. This CDR3 spans 14 amino acids. This CDR3 reads CASSQDKPTPGYTF. CDR3 sequence (DNA): TGTGCCAGCTCACAGGACAAGCCCACCCCGGGCTACACCTTC.

This clonotype was picked up many times. The chain links TRBV18 to TRBJ2-7, with D possibly being TRBD1 (6 bases). The V and J ends lost 3 bases and 0 bases respectively, with 15 bases between them. The CDR3 extends over 16 amino acids. CDR1 is KGHSH and CDR2 is LQKENI in the germline V gene. The CDR3 DNA is TGTGCCAGCTCACCCCAAGGCTGGGACAACTCCTACGAGCAGTACTTC. It translates to CASSPQGWDNSYEQYF.

This clonotype occurred many times. The rearrangement joins TRBV29-1 to TRBJ1-1, with 9 bases that match TRBD1. The germline V gene encodes CDR1 SQVTM and CDR2 ANQGSEA. The CDR3 contains 13 residues. The V gene end was trimmed by 6 bases and the J gene end by 5 bases; junction bases not matched to a gene: 7. For the CDR3, the DNA is TGCAGCGTGGTGACAGGGGGGAAAACTGAAGCTTTCTTT. This translates into CSVVTGGKTEAFF. The variable domain in full, with the rest retrieved from reference TRBV29-1 and TRBJ1-1, is SAVISQKPSRDICQRGTSLTIQCQVDSQVTMMFWYRQQPGQSLTLIATANQGSEATYESGFVIDKFPISRPNLTFSTLTVSNMSPEDSSIYLCSVVTGGKTEAFFGQGTRLTVV.

The rearrangement links TRBV28 to TRBJ1-2; 10 bases are shared with TRBD1. V gave up 3 bases and J gave up 4 bases; unmatched junction bases: 5. The CDR3 runs 15 residues. From germline, CDR1 is MDHEN and CDR2 SYDVKM. The CDR3 loop reads CASSFDRGRFYGYTF. CDR3 in DNA: TGTGCCAGCAGTTTTGACAGGGGGCGCTTCTATGGCTACACCTTC.

This clonotype was detected a few times. V usage is TRBV10-3 and J usage is TRBJ2-1; 10 bases align to TRBD2. The CDR3 runs 18 residues. V shed 0 bases, J shed 4 bases, and the junction held 9 bases outside the gene matches. Germline loops: CDR1 ENHRY, CDR2 SYGVKD. CDR3 amino acids: CAISESVLAGVTYNEQFF. The DNA for the CDR3 is TGTGCCATCAGTGAGTCAGTCCTAGCGGGAGTTACTTACAATGAGCAGTTCTTC.